This T cell receptor (beta chain) was identified in a study of blood T cell repertoires in COVID-19. Overall study context: COVID-19 samples from acute and convalescent phases originated in the United States, Italy and Spain. Sample material is recorded as cDNA or gDNA derived from T cells, B-cell-depleted T cells, or PBMCs.

The germline V gene has CDR1 SGHDT and CDR2 YYEEEE. This CDR3 region has 14 residues. Deletions cut 7 bases from V and 1 base from J, with 12 bases between. Per the study methods: Nucleated cell number was recorded as an estimate derived from reference gene primer amplification. Data came from immunoSEQ multiplex PCR; TCRdb stores just in-frame clones and leaves some out. Clone size and the V and J calls come from that table; the DNA yielded D and trimming. The sample has around 160,000 clones, around 84% seen once. J is TRBJ2-1 and V is TRBV5-6, with D possibly TRBD1 on 5 matching bases. The sample taken for sequencing was peripheral blood. This TCR was recovered from a human donor in a cohort sampled during active COVID-19. The CDR3 coding sequence is TGTGCCAGCTTGGGGCTGTCATCCTACAATGAGCAGTTCTTC. It specifies CASLGLSSYNEQFF.